This T cell receptor (beta chain) appears in the sequencing data of a study of CD8 T cells in Susac syndrome (dated by TCRdb to about 2019). Notes on the research overall: The study used repertoire sequencing to test whether antigen drove CD8+ T cell activation and differentiation in Susac syndrome. CD8+ T cell repertoire clonality was compared between some 12 healthy donors, some 14 Susac syndrome patients and fewer than 19 multiple sclerosis patients. Here is what the overall study found, with its caveats: The number of individuals in the TCR sequencing and HLA analysis was recognized as being relatively small.

Its CDR3 holds 16 amino acids, cysteine through phenylalanine. Only the CDR3 DNA is retained, 48 bases long and in frame from the first base. V sheds 3 bases and J sheds 2 bases, leaving 16 bases between their ends. CDR1 is given as LNHDA and CDR2 as SQIVND, both from the germline V gene (reference sequence). Peripheral blood CD8+ and CD4+ T cells from healthy donors, Susac syndrome patients and multiple sclerosis patients were profiled using high-throughput TCR beta sequencing. Healthy donors were included as age- and sex-matched controls. CD8+ TEMRA cells were enriched by FACS, while bulk CD8+ and CD4+ T cells were purified by magnetic negative isolation. Blood was drawn into EDTA tubes, processed within 24 hours, and PBMCs were isolated by density gradient centrifugation. PBMCs intended for TCR sequencing were cryopreserved in liquid nitrogen and were subsequently thawed in a 37 degrees C water bath. The sorted or isolated CD4+, CD8+ and CD8+ TEMRA cells reached a purity of at least 90%.

RNA was extracted with the RNeasy kit and roughly 0.5 to 1 ug was reverse transcribed using random hexamers. TCR beta CDR3 regions were amplified with the immunoSEQ multiplex PCR assay covering 54 Vbeta and 13 Jbeta segments. Bias from PCR amplification was corrected by using a synthetic template baseline for primer optimization and for computational correction. The paper's processing steps were these. Reads were assigned to V, D and J genes according to IMGT and analyzed in immunoSEQ Analyzer, with only productive sequences retained. Clonality was calculated as one minus the Shannon entropy normalized by log2 of the number of productive unique sequences. Public and private clones were assessed among the 100 most prevalent clones of each patient and control. Clones were defined as Susac-specific when absent from the healthy and MS cohorts, from some 1,100 published viral clones and from other ImmuneACCESS disease sequences. The public reads were reanalyzed by TCRdb: fastp trimming at Q25, MiXCR alignment, in-frame beta chains only. Rows matching on CDR3 protein sequence are summarized as one entry with the most common DNA and genes. The V and J calls follow TCRdb's processing rather than the paper's. The sample table shows under 20,000 distinct CDR3 sequences, and approximately 95% are seen once. The biggest ten clones account for 0.2% to 0.3% of the sample.

This clonotype has only one observation. Its antigen remains undetermined. Base qualities were left out, and no much larger clone turns up one base away. A single read is weak support. The chain couples TRBV19 to TRBJ2-5; a confident D gene designation cannot be given. Sequenced: CD8+ T cells from PBMCs. This TCR was recovered from a human donor in good health. The nucleotide sequence is TGTGCCAGTAGTATCCCACAGTCAAAGTGGCAAGAGACCCAGTACTTC. It translates as CASSIPQSKWQETQYF.